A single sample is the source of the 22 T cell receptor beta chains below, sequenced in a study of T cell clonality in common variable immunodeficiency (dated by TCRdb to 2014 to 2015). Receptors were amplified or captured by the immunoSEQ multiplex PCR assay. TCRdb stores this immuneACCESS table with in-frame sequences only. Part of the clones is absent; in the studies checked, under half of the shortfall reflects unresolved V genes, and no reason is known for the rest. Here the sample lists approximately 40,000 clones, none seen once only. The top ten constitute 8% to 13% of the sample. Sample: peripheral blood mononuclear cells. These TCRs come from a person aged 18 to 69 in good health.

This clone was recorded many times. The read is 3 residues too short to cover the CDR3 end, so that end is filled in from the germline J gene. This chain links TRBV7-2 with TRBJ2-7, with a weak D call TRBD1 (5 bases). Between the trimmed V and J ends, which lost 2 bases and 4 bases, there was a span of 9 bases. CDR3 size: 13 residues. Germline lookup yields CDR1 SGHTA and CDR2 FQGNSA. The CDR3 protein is CASSLSQGYEQYF. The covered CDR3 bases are TGTGCCAGCAGCTTAAGTCAGGGATACGAG.

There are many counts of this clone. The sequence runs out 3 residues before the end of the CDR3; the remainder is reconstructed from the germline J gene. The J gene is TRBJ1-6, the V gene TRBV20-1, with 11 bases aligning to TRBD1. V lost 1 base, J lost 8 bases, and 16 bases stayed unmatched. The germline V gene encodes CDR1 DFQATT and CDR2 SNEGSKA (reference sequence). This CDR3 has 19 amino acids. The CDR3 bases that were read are TGCAGTGCTAGAGCCCCTCCGGACAGGGGGCTAGGGGGCGATTCACCC. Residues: CSARAPPDRGLGGDSP. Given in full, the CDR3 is CSARAPPDRGLGGDSPLHF.

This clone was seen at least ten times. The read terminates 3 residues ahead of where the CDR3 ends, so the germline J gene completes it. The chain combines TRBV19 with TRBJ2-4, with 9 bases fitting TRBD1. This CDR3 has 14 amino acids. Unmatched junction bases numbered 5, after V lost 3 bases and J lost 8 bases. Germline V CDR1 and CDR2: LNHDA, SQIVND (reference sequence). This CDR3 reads CASSMYRGLDIQYF. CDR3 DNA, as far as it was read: TGTGCCAGTAGTATGTACAGGGGGCTCGACATT.

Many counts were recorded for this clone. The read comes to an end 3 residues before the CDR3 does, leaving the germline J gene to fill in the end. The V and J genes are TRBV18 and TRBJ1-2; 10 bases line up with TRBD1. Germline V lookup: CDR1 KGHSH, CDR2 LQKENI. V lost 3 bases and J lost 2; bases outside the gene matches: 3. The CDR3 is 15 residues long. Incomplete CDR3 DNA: TGTGCCAGCTCACCCGGGACAGGGGACAACTATGGC. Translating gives CASSPGTGDNYG. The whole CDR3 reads CASSPGTGDNYGYTF.

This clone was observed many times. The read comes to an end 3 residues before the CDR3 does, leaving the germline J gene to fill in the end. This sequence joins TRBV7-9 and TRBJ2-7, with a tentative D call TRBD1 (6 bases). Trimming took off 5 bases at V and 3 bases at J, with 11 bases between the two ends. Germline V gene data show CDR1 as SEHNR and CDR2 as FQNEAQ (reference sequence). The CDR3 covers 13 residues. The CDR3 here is CASSSTGYYEQYF. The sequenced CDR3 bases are TGTGCCAGCAGCAGTACAGGGTACTACGAG. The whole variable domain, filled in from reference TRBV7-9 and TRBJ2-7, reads DTGVSQNPRHKITKRGQNVTFRCDPISEHNRLYWYRQTLGQGPEFLTYFQNEAQLEKSRLLSDRFSAERPKGSFSTLEIQRTEQGDSAMYLCASSSTGYYEQYFGPGTRLTVT.

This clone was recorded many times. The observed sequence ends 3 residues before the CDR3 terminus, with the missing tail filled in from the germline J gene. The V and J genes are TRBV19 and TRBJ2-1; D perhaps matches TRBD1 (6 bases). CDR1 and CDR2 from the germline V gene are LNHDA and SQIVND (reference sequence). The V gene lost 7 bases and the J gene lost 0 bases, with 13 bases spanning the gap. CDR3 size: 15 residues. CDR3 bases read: TGTGCCAGTACAGTAGGGGGAAACTCCTACAATGAG. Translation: CASTVGGNSYNE. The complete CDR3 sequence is CASTVGGNSYNEQFF.

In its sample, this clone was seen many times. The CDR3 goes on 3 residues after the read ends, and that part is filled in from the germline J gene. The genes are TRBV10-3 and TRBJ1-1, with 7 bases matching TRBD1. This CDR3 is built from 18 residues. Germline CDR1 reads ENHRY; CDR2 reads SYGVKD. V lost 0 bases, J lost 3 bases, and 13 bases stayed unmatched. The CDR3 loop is CAISESIGRQGRYTEAFF. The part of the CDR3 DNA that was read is TGTGCCATCAGTGAGTCGATAGGGAGACAGGGTAGATACACTGAA.

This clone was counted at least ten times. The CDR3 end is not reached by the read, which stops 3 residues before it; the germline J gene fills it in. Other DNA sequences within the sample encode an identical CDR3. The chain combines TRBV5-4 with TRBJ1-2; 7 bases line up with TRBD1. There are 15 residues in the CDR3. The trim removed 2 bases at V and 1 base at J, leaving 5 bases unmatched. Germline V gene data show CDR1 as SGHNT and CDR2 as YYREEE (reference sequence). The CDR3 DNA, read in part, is TGTGCCAGCAGCTTAAGTCGACAGGGTAACTATGGC. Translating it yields CASSLSRQGNYG. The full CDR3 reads CASSLSRQGNYGYTF.

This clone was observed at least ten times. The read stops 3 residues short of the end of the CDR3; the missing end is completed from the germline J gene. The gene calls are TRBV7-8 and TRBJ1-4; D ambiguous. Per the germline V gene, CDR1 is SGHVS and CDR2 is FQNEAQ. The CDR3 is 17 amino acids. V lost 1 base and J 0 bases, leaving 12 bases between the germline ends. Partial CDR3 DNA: TGTGCCAGCAGCTTAGTAATAAGGCAGACAACTAATGAAAAA. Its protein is CASSLVIRQTTNEK. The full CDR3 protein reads CASSLVIRQTTNEKLFF.

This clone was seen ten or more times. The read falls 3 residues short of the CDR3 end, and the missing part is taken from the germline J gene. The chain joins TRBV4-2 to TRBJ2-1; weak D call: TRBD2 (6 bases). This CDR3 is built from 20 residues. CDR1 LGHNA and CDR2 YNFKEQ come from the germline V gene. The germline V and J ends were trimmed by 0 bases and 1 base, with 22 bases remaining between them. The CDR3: CASSQEPQIGSRGSYNEQFF. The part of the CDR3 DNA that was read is TGTGCCAGCAGCCAAGAGCCCCAGATCGGCTCCCGGGGGTCCTACAATGAG.

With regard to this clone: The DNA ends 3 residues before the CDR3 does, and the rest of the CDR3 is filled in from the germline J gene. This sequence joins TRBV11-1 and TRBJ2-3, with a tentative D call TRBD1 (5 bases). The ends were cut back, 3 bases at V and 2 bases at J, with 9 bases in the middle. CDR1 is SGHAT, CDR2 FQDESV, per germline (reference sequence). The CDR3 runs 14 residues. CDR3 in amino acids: CASSFRQSTDTQYF. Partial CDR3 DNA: TGTGCCAGCAGCTTTAGACAGTCCACAGATACG.

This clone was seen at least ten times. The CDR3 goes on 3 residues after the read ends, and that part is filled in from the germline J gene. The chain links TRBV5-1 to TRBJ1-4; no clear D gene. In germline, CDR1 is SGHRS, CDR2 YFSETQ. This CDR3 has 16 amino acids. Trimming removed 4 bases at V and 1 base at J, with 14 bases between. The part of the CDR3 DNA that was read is TGCGCCAGCAGCCCCTGGACGGGGATAACTAATGAAAAA. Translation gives CASSPWTGITNEK. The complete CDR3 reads CASSPWTGITNEKLFF.

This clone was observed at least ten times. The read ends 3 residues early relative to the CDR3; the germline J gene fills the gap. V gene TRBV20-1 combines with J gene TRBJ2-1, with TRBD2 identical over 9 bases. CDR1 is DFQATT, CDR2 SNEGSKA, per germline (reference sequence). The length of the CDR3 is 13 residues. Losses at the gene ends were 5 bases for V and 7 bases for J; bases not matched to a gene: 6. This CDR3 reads CSAVAGVDNEQFF. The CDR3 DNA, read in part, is TGCAGTGCTGTAGCGGGAGTGGATAATGAG.

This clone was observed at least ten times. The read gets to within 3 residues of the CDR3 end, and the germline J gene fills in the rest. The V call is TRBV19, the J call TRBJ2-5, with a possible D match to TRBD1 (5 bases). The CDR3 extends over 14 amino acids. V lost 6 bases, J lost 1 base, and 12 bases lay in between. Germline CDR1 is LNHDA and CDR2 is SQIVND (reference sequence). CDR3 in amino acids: CASSRGQSQETQYF. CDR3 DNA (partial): TGTGCCAGTAGCCGAGGACAAAGCCAAGAGACC.

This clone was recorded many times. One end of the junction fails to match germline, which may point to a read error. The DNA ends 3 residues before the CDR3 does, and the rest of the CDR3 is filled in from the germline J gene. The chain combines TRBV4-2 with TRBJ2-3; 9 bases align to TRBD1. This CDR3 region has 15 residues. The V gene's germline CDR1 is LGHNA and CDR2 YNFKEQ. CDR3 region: CASSQWTGAGDTQYF. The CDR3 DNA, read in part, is TGCGCCAGCAGCCAGTGGACAGGGGCGGGAGATACG.

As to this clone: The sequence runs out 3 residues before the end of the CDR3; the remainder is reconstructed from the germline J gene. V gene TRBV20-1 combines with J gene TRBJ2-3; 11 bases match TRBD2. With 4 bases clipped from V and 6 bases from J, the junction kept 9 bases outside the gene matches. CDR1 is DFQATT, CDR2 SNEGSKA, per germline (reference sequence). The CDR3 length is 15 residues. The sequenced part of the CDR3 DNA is TGCAGTGCTATCATAGCGGGGGGGCCTTGGGATACG. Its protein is CSAIIAGGPWDT. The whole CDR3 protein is CSAIIAGGPWDTQYF.

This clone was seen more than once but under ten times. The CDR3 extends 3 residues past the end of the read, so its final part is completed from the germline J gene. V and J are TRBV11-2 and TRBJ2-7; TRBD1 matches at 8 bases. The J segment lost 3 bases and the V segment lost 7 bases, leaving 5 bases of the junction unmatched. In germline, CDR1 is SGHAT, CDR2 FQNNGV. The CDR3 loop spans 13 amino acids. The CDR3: CASNQDRDYEQYF. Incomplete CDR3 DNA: TGTGCCAGCAACCAGGACAGGGACTACGAG.

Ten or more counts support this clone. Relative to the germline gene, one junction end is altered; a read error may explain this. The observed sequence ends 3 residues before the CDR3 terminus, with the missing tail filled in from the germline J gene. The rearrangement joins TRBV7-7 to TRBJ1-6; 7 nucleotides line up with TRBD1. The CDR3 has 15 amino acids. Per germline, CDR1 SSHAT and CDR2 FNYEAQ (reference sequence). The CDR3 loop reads CASSPGRGLGSPLHF. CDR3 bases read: TGTGCTAGCAGCCCCGGGAGGGGGCTAGGCTCACCC.

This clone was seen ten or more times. CDR3 sequence reads: CASSPTGADQPQHF. The covered CDR3 bases are TGCGCCAGCAGCCCGACAGGGGCGGATCAGCCC. This sequence joins TRBV5-1 and TRBJ1-5, with 8 bases identical to TRBD1. The sequenced fragment ends 3 residues before the CDR3 boundary, so the rest is inferred from the germline J gene. Unmatched junction bases numbered 5, after V lost 4 bases and J lost 5 bases. The CDR3 is made up of 14 amino acids. CDR1 SGHRS and CDR2 YFSETQ come from the germline V gene.

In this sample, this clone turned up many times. The CDR3 loop is CASSLEPNQPQHF. The DNA read from the CDR3 is TGTGCCAGCAGCTTAGAGCCGAATCAGCCC. The chain recombines TRBV7-3 with TRBJ1-5; D gene unclear. The read halts 3 residues ahead of the CDR3 end, with the missing end drawn from the germline J gene. This CDR3 spans 13 amino acids. Trimming shortened V by 2 bases and J by 4 bases, and 6 bases separated the two germline ends. The germline CDR1 and CDR2 sequences are SGHTA and FQGTGA.

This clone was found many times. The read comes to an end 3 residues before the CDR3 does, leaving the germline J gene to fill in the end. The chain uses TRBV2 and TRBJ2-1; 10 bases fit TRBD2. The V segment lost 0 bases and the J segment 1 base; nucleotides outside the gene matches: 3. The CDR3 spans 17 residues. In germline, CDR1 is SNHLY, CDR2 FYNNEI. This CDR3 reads CASSEAGTSVSYNEQFF. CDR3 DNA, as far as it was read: TGTGCCAGCAGTGAAGCCGGGACTAGCGTTTCCTACAATGAG.

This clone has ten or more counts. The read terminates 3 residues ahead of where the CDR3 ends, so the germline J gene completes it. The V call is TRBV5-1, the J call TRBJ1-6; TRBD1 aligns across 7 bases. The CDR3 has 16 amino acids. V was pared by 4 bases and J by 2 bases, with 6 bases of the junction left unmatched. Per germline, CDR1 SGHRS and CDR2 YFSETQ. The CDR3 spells CASSRDSLTYNSPLHF. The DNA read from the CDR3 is TGCGCCAGCAGCCGGGACAGCCTAACCTATAATTCACCC.